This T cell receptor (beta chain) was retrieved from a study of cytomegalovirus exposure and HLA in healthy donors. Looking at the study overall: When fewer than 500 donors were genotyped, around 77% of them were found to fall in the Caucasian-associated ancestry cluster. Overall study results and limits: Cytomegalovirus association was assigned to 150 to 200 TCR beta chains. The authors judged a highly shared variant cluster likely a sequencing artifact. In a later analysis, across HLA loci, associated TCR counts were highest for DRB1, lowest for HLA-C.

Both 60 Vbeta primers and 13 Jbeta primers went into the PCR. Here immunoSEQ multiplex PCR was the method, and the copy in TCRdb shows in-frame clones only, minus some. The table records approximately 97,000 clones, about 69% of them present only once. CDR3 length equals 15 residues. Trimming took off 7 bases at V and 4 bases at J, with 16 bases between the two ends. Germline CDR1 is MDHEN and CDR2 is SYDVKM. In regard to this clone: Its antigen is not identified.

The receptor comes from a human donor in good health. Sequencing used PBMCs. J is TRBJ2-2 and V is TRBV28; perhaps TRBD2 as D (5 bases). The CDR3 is CASTPSGSFTGELFF. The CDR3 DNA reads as TGTGCCAGCACCCCCTCTGGGAGTTTCACCGGGGAGCTGTTTTTT. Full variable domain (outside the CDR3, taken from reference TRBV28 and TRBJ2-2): DVKVTQSSRYLVKRTGEKVFLECVQDMDHENMFWYRQDPGLGLRLIYFSYDVKMKEKGDIPEGYSVSREKKERFSLILESASTNQTSMYLCASTPSGSFTGELFFGEGSRLTVL.